This T cell receptor (beta chain) was identified during a study of blood T cells in healthy people across ages. Using a J-beta primer mix together with a sample-barcoded 5' primer, a second PCR was run for roughly 6 to 12 cycles. From each sample, at least 3 million paired-end reads containing CDR3 were obtained. TCRdb redid the calling of the 5' RACE reads with MiXCR, one entry per CDR3 protein. The table shows approximately 1.5 million distinct CDR3 sequences, with under 55% occurring only once. Overall study findings and caveats: With unsorted PBMCs, a conclusive comparison of naive versus antigen-experienced cells was not possible. One million T cells yielded diversity estimates that were considered underestimates.

Concerning this clonotype itself: The antigen remains unidentified.

Source material: blood. The receptor was derived from a woman aged 18 to 35 in good health.

CDR3 sequence reads: CASSVGGGSRTYEQYF. The CDR3 DNA sequence: TGTGCCAGCAGCGTAGGTGGAGGAAGTAGAACCTACGAGCAGTACTTC. The chain carries TRBV9 and TRBJ2-7; possibly TRBD2 for D (5 bases). The CDR3 extends over 16 amino acids. Trimming pared 0 bases from V and 2 bases from J, leaving 15 bases between. Germline V CDR1 and CDR2: SGDLS, YYNGEE.